The next 7 T cell receptor beta chains were all read from a single sample in a study of PD-1 blockade in classical Hodgkin lymphoma. Here immunoSEQ multiplex PCR was the method, and the copy in TCRdb shows in-frame clones only, minus some. Among around 36,000 clones listed, approximately 87% were seen once. All trial patients relapsed after autologous stem cell transplantation. Sequencing was performed on peripheral blood mononuclear cells (PBMCs), taken at baseline. Receptors were obtained from a human donor with classical Hodgkin lymphoma.

V usage is TRBV7-9 and J usage is TRBJ2-1; D is unresolved. Per germline, CDR1 SEHNR and CDR2 FQNEAQ (reference sequence). The V end lost 8 bases, the J end lost 5 bases, and 4 bases lay between the germline ends. The CDR3 is 10 amino acids. DNA for the CDR3: TGTGCCAGCGGCAACAATGAGCAGTTCTTC. This translates into CASGNNEQFF.

This sequence joins TRBV5-1 and TRBJ2-6, with D possibly being TRBD1 (5 bases). The CDR3 has 16 residues. Germline-derived CDR1 and CDR2 are SGHRS and YFSETQ. Trimming shortened V by 2 bases and J by 0 bases, and 9 bases separated the two germline ends. CDR3 amino acids: CASSFREISGANVLTF. The DNA of the CDR3 is TGCGCCAGCAGCTTCAGGGAAATCTCTGGGGCCAACGTCCTGACTTTC.

The rearrangement joins TRBV9 to TRBJ2-5; 8 positions agree with TRBD2. Germline CDR1 and CDR2: SGDLS and YYNGEE. This CDR3 is 17 amino acids long. Trimming removed 4 bases from V and 0 bases from J; junction bases left unmatched: 11. The CDR3, as DNA: TGTGCCAGCAGCCCGTTCGGGGGGGCGCAATACCAAGAGACCCAGTACTTC. Its translation is CASSPFGGAQYQETQYF.

In this sample, this clone turned up a few times. V and J are TRBV7-2 and TRBJ1-2; possible D gene TRBD1, 6 bases. The germline V gene encodes CDR1 SGHTA and CDR2 FQGNSA. The CDR3 consists of 14 residues. The V end lost 2 bases, the J end lost 3 bases, and 10 bases lay between the germline ends. The CDR3 sequence is CASSLNPGDYGYTF. The CDR3 nucleotides are TGTGCCAGCAGCTTAAATCCAGGGGACTATGGCTACACCTTC.

The chain has TRBV6-5 and TRBJ1-4, with a tentative D call TRBD1 (6 bases). Germline V gives CDR1 MNHEY, CDR2 SVGAGI. The CDR3 consists of 14 residues. Trimming cost V 4 bases and J 5 bases, with 11 bases left between them. The CDR3 is CASSWGGRNEKLFF. CDR3 nucleotides: TGTGCCAGCAGTTGGGGGGGGCGCAATGAAAAACTGTTTTTT.

The chain couples TRBV9 to TRBJ2-6; D not certain. The germline V gene encodes CDR1 SGDLS and CDR2 YYNGEE. The CDR3 has 16 amino acids. Trimming removed 0 bases at V and 0 bases at J, with 7 bases between. CDR3 sequence (DNA): TGTGCCAGCAGCGTAGATGGGGTCTCTGGGGCCAACGTCCTGACTTTC. Its protein is CASSVDGVSGANVLTF.

The chain couples TRBV7-8 to TRBJ2-2; D remains unclear. In germline, CDR1 is SGHVS, CDR2 FQNEAQ. This CDR3 has 17 residues. The V end lost 5 bases, the J end lost 4 bases, and 20 bases lay between the germline ends. CDR3 in DNA: TGTGCCAGCAGCCCCCGGGTGGGCGGTCTTACCACCGGGGAGCTGTTTTTT. Residues: CASSPRVGGLTTGELFF. Variable domain in full (rest from reference TRBV7-8 and TRBJ2-2): GAGVSQSPRYKVAKRGQDVALRCDPISGHVSLFWYQQALGQGPEFLTYFQNEAQLDKSGLPSDRFFAERPEGSVSTLKIQRTQQEDSAVYLCASSPRVGGLTTGELFFGEGSRLTVL.